This is a list of T cell receptor beta chains from one sample in a study of cytomegalovirus exposure and HLA in healthy donors. Generated by immunoSEQ multiplex PCR, the TCRdb table keeps only in-frame clones and is missing some. Of over 100,000 clones listed, about 9.1% are singletons. The sample was PBMCs. Receptors originate from a woman between 35 and 50 years old in good health and CMV-seropositive. Both conserved end residues are part of each CDR3. The order of the fields is D gene, J gene, clone size, V gene, CDR3 DNA, CDR3 protein. The D gene is left open where the match is weak. Some rows have no size entry. The others give once, few or many, or a class for an expanded clone.

- TRBJ1-5 - TRBV5-5 TGTGCCAGCAGCTCCCAGGAGGGGCAGAATCAGCCCCAGCATTTT CASSSQEGQNQPQHF
- TRBJ1-2 - TRBV5-6 TGTGCCAGCAGCTTGGATCTAGCTAACTATGGCTACACCTTC CASSLDLANYGYTF
TRBD1 TRBJ1-3 few TRBV29-1 TGCAGCGTTGGAGGGGGCGCTGGAAACACCATATATTTT CSVGGGAGNTIYF
- TRBJ1-6 - TRBV6-5 TGTGCCAGCAGACAGGGCAATAATTCACCCCTCCACTTT CASRQGNNSPLHF
TRBD2 TRBJ2-7 few TRBV11-2 TGTGCCAGCAGCTTAGGGGCGGGGGGCCCCTACGAGCAGTACTTC CASSLGAGGPYEQYF
- TRBJ2-5 few TRBV2 TGTGCCAGCAGACAGGTCTCGTCCCAAGAGACCCAGTACTTC CASRQVSSQETQYF
- TRBJ1-1 - TRBV5-1 TGCGCCAGCAGCCTAAACGGGGGGAGGGGGTGGACTGAAGCTTTCTTT CASSLNGGRGWTEAFF
TRBD2 TRBJ2-5 - TRBV11-2 TGTGCCAGCAGCTTAGTGGCGGGGGGGCTGGAGACCCAGTACTTC CASSLVAGGLETQYF
- TRBJ1-6 few TRBV4-2 TGTGCCAGCAGCCAAGAATTAGGACTTCTTTCTTCCTATAATTCACCCCTCCACTTT CASSQELGLLSSYNSPLHF
- TRBJ2-7 few TRBV6-6 TGTGCCAGCAGATCTTCTGGGGCTACCTACGAGCAGTACTTC CASRSSGATYEQYF
- TRBJ1-2 few TRBV2 TGTGCCAGCAGTGAGGGGAGGTCTAACTATGGCTACACCTTC CASSEGRSNYGYTF
TRBD1 TRBJ2-3 - TRBV6-4 TGTGCCAGCAGTAAGGTCTACGGGACAGGGGGAGTTGATACGCAGTATTTT CASSKVYGTGGVDTQYF
TRBD2 TRBJ2-1 - TRBV10-2 TGCGCCAGCAGTATTAGCGGGGGGGCCCTATCCTACAATGAGCAGTTCTTC CASSISGGALSYNEQFF
TRBD1 TRBJ2-3 few TRBV5-6 TGTGCCAGCAGCCCCGAGGTAACAGGGGGCTGGAATACGCAGTATTTT CASSPEVTGGWNTQYF
TRBD1 TRBJ1-5 - TRBV2 TGTGCCAGCAGCCGGGACAGTGTAAATCAGCCCCAGCATTTT CASSRDSVNQPQHF
- TRBJ2-5 few TRBV5-1 TGCGCCAGCAGCCGCGGGGACGGGAAGCCCGAGACCCAGTACTTC CASSRGDGKPETQYF
TRBD1 TRBJ1-1 few TRBV5-6 TGTGCCAGCAGCGCGGGGACAGGGAAGGCTTTCTTT CASSAGTGKAFF
- TRBJ1-1 few TRBV9 TGTGCCAGCAGCGTAGGTACAGGGCGGAACACTGAAGCTTTCTTT CASSVGTGRNTEAFF
- TRBJ2-1 - TRBV5-5 TGTGCCAGCAGCTTGGGACAGTCTGTCCCCTACAATGAGCAGTTCTTC CASSLGQSVPYNEQFF
- TRBJ1-2 - TRBV19 TGTGCCAGTAGTATTAGGGGGACGGAGGGCTACACCTTC CASSIRGTEGYTF
- TRBJ2-3 - TRBV5-4 TGTGCCAGCAGCCGGGGGGCTCTGAATACGCAGTATTTT CASSRGALNTQYF
- TRBJ2-1 few TRBV7-9 TGTGCCAGCAGCCCCGTTGGGCAGGTCGATGAGCAGTTCTTC CASSPVGQVDEQFF
- TRBJ2-1 - TRBV19 TGTGCCAGTAGTCTGAGACAGTTCTACAATGAGCAGTTCTTC CASSLRQFYNEQFF
- TRBJ1-3 few TRBV7-9 TGTGCCAGCAGCTTTTTCCAGGGCTCTGGAAACACCATATATTTT CASSFFQGSGNTIYF
- TRBJ1-5 few TRBV7-6 TGTGCCAGCAGCTTAGGGGGGGTGGGTCAGCCCCAGCATTTT CASSLGGVGQPQHF
- TRBJ1-1 - TRBV27 TGTGCCAGCAGTACTCAGGGGCCCGGACCAGGAGCTTTCTTT CASSTQGPGPGAFF
TRBD1 TRBJ1-4 - TRBV19 TGTGCCAGTAGTTCCCCGGGACAGTATGCTAATGAAAAACTGTTTTTT CASSSPGQYANEKLFF
TRBD1 TRBJ1-2 few TRBV2 TGTGCCAGCAGTGAACGACAGGGAACTGGGGGCTACACCTTC CASSERQGTGGYTF
- TRBJ2-1 few TRBV19 TGTGCCAGTAGTAAGAGGGGGTCGAACAATGAGCAGTTCTTC CASSKRGSNNEQFF
TRBD1 TRBJ2-7 few TRBV7-2 TGTGCCAGCAGCTTAGCACCCGGGACAGGGGTTAGGCGAATTTCCTACGAGCAGTACTTC CASSLAPGTGVRRISYEQYF
- TRBJ2-1 few TRBV13 TGTGCCAGCAGCCTTTTCGGGGGGCCAAACAATGAGCAGTTCTTC CASSLFGGPNNEQFF
TRBD1 TRBJ2-2 few TRBV11-3 TGTGCCAGCAGCGCTCGGGACAGGGGAAACGGGGAGCTGTTTTTT CASSARDRGNGELFF
- TRBJ1-6 few TRBV6-1 TGTGCCAGCAGTGAAATACCCGGTTCACCCCTCCACTTT CASSEIPGSPLHF
- TRBJ2-1 - TRBV5-1 TGCGCCAGCAGCTCCATTTATCGGGGGGCGGAAACCTACTACAATGAGCAGTTCTTC CASSSIYRGAETYYNEQFF
- TRBJ1-4 few TRBV5-1 TGCGCCAGCAGCTTGGTGTACAGTTCTGAAAAACTGTTTTTT CASSLVYSSEKLFF
- TRBJ1-1 - TRBV29-1 TGCAGCGTTGCGGGGGGAAACACTGAAGCTTTCTTT CSVAGGNTEAFF
TRBD1 TRBJ2-7 - TRBV6-5 TGTGCCAGCAGTAAGGGGGACAGCTCCTACGAGCAGTACTTC CASSKGDSSYEQYF
- TRBJ2-7 - TRBV2 TGTGCCAGCAAACCCTCCAGGTACGAGCAGTACTTC CASKPSRYEQYF
- TRBJ1-5 - TRBV10-2 TGCGCCAGCAGTGAAAACCGTCTAAGGGGAACAGGGACGGGTAGCAATCAGCCCCAGCATTTT CASSENRLRGTGTGSNQPQHF
- TRBJ2-1 - TRBV5-1 TGCGCCAGCAGCCCGGGGTTTAGTGGGGTCCTAAGGGAGCAGTTCTTC CASSPGFSGVLREQFF
TRBD1 TRBJ2-7 - TRBV18 TGTGCCAGCTCAGCATTACCAGGGACAGGAAATTCCTACGAGCAGTACTTC CASSALPGTGNSYEQYF
- TRBJ2-7 - TRBV5-4 TGTGCCAGCAGCTTGCTTATTACAGATCGAGTGTACGAGCAGTACTTC CASSLLITDRVYEQYF
TRBD1 TRBJ1-6 - TRBV7-9 TGTGCCAGCAGCGTTGGACAGGTCAGCTCCTATAATTCACCCCTCCACTTT CASSVGQVSSYNSPLHF
- TRBJ2-1 - TRBV11-2 TGTGCCAGCAGCGACCCCAGTCGGTCGGCCCGCGGTGAGCAGTTCTTC CASSDPSRSARGEQFF
TRBD2 TRBJ2-7 - TRBV6-5 TGTGCCAGCACCTCGGGGGGAGTGGGCCCCACCGAGCAGTACTTC CASTSGGVGPTEQYF
- TRBJ2-7 - TRBV7-9 TGTGCCAGCAGCTTAGACGGGACCTACGAGCAGTACTTC CASSLDGTYEQYF
- TRBJ1-2 few TRBV10-2 TGCGCCAGCAGTGAGCCACAGATTGCTGGCTACACCTTC CASSEPQIAGYTF
TRBD2 TRBJ2-1 - TRBV7-6 TGTGCCAGCAGCCCCGGGACTAGCGGGGGGCGGTACAATGAGCAGTTCTTC CASSPGTSGGRYNEQFF
TRBD1 TRBJ1-1 few TRBV5-1 TGCGCCAGCAGCGCGACCGGGACAGGGAACACTGAAGCTTTCTTT CASSATGTGNTEAFF
TRBD1 TRBJ2-5 few TRBV5-1 TGCGCCAGCAGCCTCACCGGGACAGGGATAGAGGAGACCCAGTACTTC CASSLTGTGIEETQYF
- TRBJ2-4 - TRBV19 TGTGCCAGTAGTACTAGGACAGAAGATCCTCGGTACTTC CASSTRTEDPRYF
- TRBJ1-1 - TRBV5-6 TGTGCCAGCAGCTTGGGCCGGTTGAACACTGAAGCTTTCTTT CASSLGRLNTEAFF
TRBD1 TRBJ1-2 few TRBV29-1 TGCAGCGTTGATTTGTTGCCGGGACAGGCTCAATCCAACTATGGCTACACCTTC CSVDLLPGQAQSNYGYTF
TRBD1 TRBJ2-7 few TRBV4-1 TGCGCCAGCAGCCACGGGACAGAAAGGTCGGGGCAGTACTTC CASSHGTERSGQYF
- TRBJ1-2 - TRBV19 TGTGCCAGTAGGGCAGGACTCCTCAGTAACTATGGCTACACCTTC CASRAGLLSNYGYTF